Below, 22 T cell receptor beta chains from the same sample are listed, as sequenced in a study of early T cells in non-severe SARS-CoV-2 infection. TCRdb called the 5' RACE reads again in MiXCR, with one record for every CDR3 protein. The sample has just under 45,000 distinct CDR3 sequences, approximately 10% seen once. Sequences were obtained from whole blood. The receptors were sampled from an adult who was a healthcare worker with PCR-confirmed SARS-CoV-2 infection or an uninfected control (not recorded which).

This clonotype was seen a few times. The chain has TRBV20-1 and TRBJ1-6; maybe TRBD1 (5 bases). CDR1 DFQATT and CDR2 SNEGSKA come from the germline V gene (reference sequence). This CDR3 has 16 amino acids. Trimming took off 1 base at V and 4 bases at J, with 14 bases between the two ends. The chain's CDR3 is CSARGLGPSYNSPLHF. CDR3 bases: TGCAGTGCTAGAGGACTGGGACCCTCATATAATTCACCCCTCCACTTT.

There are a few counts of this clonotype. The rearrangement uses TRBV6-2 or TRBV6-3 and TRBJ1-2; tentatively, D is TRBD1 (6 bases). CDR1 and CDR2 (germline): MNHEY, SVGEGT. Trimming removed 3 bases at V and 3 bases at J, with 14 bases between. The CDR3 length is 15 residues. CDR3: CASSYGRGEDYGYTF. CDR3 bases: TGTGCCAGCAGTTATGGCAGGGGTGAAGACTATGGCTACACCTTC.

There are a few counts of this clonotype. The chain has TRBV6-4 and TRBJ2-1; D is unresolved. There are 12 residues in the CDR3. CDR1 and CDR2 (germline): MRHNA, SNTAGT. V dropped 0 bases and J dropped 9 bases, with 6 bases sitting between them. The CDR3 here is CASSDSMGEQFF. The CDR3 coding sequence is TGTGCCAGCAGTGACTCGATGGGTGAGCAGTTCTTC.

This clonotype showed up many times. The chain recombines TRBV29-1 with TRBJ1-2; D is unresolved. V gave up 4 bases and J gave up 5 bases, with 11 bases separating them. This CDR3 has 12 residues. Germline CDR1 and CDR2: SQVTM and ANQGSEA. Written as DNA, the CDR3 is TGCAGCGTTGGCACACTTCTTTATGGCTACACCTTC. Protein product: CSVGTLLYGYTF. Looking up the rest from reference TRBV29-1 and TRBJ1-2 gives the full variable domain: SAVISQKPSRDICQRGTSLTIQCQVDSQVTMMFWYRQQPGQSLTLIATANQGSEATYESGFVIDKFPISRPNLTFSTLTVSNMSPEDSSIYLCSVGTLLYGYTFGSGTRLTVV.

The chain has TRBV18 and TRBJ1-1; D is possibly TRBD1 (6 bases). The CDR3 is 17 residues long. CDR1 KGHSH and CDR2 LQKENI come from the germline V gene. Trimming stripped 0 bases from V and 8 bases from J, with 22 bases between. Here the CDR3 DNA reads TGTGCCAGCTCACCACCGGGCCGTGAGTATGGCCAGGGGGAAGCTTTCTTT. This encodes CASSPPGREYGQGEAFF.

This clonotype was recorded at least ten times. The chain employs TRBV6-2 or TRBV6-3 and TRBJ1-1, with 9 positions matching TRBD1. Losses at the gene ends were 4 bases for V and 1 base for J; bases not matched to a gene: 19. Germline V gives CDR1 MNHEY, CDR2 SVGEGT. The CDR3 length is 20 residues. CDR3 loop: CASSSLPKQGAGKKNTEAFF. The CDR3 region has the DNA TGTGCCAGCAGTTCCCTACCCAAACAGGGGGCTGGGAAAAAGAACACTGAAGCTTTCTTT.

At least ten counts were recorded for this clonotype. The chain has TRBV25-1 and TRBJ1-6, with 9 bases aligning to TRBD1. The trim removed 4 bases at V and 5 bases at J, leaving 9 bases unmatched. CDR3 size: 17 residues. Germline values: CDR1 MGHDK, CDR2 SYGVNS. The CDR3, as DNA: TGTGCCAGCAGTGTTGGGACCCGGACAGGGGATAATTCACCCCTCCACTTT. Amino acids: CASSVGTRTGDNSPLHF. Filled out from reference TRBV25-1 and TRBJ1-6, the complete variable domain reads EADIYQTPRYLVIGTGKKITLECSQTMGHDKMYWYQQDPGMELHLIHYSYGVNSTEKGDLSSESTVSRIRTEHFPLTLESARPSHTSQYLCASSVGTRTGDNSPLHFGNGTRLTVT.

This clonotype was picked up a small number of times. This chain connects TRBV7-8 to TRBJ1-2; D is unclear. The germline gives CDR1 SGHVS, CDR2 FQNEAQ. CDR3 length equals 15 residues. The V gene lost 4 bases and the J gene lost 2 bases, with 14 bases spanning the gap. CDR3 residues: CASSSLMAGNYGYTF. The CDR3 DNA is TGTGCCAGCAGCTCCCTGATGGCAGGCAACTATGGCTACACCTTC.

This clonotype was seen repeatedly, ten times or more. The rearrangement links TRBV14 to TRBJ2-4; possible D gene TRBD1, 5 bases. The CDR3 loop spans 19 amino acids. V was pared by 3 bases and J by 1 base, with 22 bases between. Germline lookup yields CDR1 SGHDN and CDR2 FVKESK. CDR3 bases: TGTGCCAGCAGCCAGGAAGGTTTCAGGGCCTTGGGGGCCAAAAACATTCAGTACTTC. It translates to CASSQEGFRALGAKNIQYF.

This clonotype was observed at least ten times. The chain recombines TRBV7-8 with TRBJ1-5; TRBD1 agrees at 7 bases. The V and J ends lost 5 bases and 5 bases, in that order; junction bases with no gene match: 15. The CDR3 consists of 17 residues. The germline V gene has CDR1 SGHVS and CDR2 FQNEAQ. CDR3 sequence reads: CASSPGQRYSAHQPQHF. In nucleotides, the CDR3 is TGTGCCAGCAGCCCGGGACAGCGCTACTCTGCACATCAGCCCCAGCATTTT.

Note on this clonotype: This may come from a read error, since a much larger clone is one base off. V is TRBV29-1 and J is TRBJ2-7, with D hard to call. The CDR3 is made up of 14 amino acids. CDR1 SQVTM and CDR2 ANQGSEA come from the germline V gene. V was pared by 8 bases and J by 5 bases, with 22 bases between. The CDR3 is CSSRRSPEPNEQYF. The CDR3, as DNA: TGCAGCTCCCGGCGGTCGCCAGAACCTAACGAGCAGTACTTC.

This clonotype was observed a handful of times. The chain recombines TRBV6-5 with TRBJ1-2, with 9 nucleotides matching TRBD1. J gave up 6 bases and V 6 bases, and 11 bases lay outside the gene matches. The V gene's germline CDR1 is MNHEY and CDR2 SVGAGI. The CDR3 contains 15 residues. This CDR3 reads CASSLTGTGRHGYTF. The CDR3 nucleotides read TGTGCCAGCAGCCTAACGGGGACAGGGAGGCATGGCTACACCTTC.

This chain's CDR3 is CASSKPRGTDTQYF. The CDR3 coding sequence is TGTGCCAGCAGTAAACCCCGCGGGACAGATACGCAGTATTTT. The V call is TRBV6-6, the J call TRBJ2-3; tentatively, D is TRBD2 (5 bases). CDR1 and CDR2 from the germline V gene are MNHNY and SVGAGI (reference sequence). V dropped 5 bases and J dropped 3 bases, with 12 bases sitting between them. This CDR3 has 14 amino acids.

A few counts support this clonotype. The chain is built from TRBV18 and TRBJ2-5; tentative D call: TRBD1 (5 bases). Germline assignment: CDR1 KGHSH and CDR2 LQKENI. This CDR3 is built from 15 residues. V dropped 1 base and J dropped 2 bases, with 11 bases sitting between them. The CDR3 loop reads CASSPRDRIQETQYF. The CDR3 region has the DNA TGTGCCAGCTCACCACGAGACAGAATTCAAGAGACCCAGTACTTC. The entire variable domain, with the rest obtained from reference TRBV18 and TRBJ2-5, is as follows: NAGVMQNPRHLVRRRGQEARLRCSPMKGHSHVYWYRQLPEEGLKFMVYLQKENIIDESGMPKERFSAEFPKEGPSILRIQQVVRGDSAAYFCASSPRDRIQETQYFGPGTRLLVL.

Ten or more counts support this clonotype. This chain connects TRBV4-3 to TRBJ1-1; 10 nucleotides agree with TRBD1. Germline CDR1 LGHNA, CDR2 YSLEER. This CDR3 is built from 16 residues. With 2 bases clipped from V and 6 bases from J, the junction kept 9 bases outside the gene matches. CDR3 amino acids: CASSQTPGQGRAEAFF. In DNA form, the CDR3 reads TGCGCCAGCAGCCAAACCCCGGGACAGGGGAGGGCTGAAGCTTTCTTT.

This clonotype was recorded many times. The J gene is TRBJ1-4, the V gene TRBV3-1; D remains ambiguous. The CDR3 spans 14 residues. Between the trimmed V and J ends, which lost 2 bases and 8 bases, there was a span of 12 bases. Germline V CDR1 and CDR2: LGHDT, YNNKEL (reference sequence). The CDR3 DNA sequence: TGTGCCAGCAGCCAATCCGGGTTGTTGGAAAAACTGTTTTTT. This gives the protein CASSQSGLLEKLFF.

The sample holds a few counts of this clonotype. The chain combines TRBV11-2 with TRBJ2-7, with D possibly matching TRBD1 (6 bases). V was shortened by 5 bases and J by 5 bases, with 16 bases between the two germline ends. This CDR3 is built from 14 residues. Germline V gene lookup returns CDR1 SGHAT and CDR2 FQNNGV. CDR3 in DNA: TGTGCCAGCAGCCCAGGGGTGGGCAGTCACGAGCAGTACTTC. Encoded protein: CASSPGVGSHEQYF.

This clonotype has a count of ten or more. For the CDR3, the DNA is TGTGCCAGCAGCCGGGCGGGGAAAGTAGAGACCCAGTACTTC. Protein product: CASSRAGKVETQYF. V is TRBV7-6 and J is TRBJ2-5; perhaps TRBD2 as D (6 bases). From germline, CDR1 is SGHVS and CDR2 FNYEAQ. CDR3 size: 14 residues. The ends were cut back, 5 bases at V and 4 bases at J, with 14 bases in the middle.

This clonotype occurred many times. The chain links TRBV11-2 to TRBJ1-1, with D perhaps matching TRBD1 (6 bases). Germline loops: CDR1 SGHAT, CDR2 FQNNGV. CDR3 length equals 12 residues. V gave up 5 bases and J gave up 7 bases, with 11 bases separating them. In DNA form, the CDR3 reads TGTGCCAGCAGCCGGGGGCGGGGTGAAGCTTTCTTT. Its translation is CASSRGRGEAFF.

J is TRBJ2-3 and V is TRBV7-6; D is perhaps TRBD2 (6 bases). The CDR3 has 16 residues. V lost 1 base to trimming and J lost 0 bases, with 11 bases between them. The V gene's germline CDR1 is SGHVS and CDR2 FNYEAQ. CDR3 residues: CASSLGGGVSTDTQYF. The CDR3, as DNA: TGTGCCAGCAGCTTAGGTGGCGGGGTGAGCACAGATACGCAGTATTTT.

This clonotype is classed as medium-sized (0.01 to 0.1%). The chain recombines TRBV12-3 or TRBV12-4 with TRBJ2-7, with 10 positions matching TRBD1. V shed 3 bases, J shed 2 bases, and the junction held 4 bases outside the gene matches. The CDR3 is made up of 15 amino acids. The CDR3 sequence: CASSFLGTGAYEQYF. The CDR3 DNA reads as TGTGCCAGCAGTTTCCTCGGGACAGGGGCCTACGAGCAGTACTTC.

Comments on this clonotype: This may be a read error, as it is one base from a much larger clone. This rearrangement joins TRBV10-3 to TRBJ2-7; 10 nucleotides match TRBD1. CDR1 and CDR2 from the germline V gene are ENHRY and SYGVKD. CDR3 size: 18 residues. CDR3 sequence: CAIGDRDRGPRQSYEQYF. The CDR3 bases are TGTGCCATCGGTGACCGGGACAGGGGCCCCCGGCAAAGCTACGAGCAGTACTTC.